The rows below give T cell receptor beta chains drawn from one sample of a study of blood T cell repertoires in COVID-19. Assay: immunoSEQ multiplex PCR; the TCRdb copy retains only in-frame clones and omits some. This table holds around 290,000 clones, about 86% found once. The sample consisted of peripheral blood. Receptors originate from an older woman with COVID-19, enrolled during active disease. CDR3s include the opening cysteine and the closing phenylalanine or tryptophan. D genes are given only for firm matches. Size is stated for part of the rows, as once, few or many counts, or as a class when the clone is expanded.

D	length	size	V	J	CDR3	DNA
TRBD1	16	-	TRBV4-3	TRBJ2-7	CASSQDRNRGPDEQYF	TGCGCCAGCAGCCAAGATCGTAACAGGGGGCCGGACGAGCAGTACTTC
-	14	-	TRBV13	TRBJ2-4	CASRMKGVKNIQYF	TGTGCCAGCAGGATGAAGGGGGTCAAAAACATTCAGTACTTC
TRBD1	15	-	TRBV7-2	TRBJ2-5	CASSSLTGWTETQYF	TGTGCCAGCAGCTCATTGACAGGGTGGACGGAGACCCAGTACTTC
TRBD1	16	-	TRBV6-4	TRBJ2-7	CASSGGGDRDFHEQYF	TGTGCCAGCAGCGGTGGGGGGGACAGGGATTTCCACGAGCAGTACTTC
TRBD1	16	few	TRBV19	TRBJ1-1	CASSLSLGQGNTEAFF	TGTGCCAGTAGCCTTTCGTTGGGACAGGGGAACACTGAAGCTTTCTTT
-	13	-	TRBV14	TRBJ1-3	CASSQAAGRTIYF	TGTGCCAGCAGCCAAGCCGCGGGCAGGACCATATATTTT
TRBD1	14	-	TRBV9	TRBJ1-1	CASSVRGSDTEAFF	TGTGCCAGCAGCGTCAGGGGGTCAGACACTGAAGCTTTCTTT
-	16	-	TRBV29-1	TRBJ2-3	CSVSPMASAWYDTQYF	TGCAGCGTTTCCCCCATGGCCTCAGCGTGGTATGATACGCAGTATTTT
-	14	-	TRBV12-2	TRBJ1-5	CASRSRQGGQPQHF	TGTGCAAGTCGCTCACGACAGGGCGGTCAGCCCCAGCATTTT
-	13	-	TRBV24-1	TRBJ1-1	CATSDLEGVEAFF	TGTGCCACCAGTGATTTAGAAGGGGTTGAAGCTTTCTTT
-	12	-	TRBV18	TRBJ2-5	CASSRLGETQYF	TGTGCCAGCTCACGACTCGGGGAGACCCAGTACTTC
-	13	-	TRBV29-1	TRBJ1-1	CSVEDSWGTEAFF	TGCAGCGTTGAGGACAGTTGGGGCACTGAAGCTTTCTTT
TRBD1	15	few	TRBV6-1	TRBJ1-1	CASSEPQGSNTEAFF	TGTGCCAGCAGTGAACCACAGGGGTCGAACACTGAAGCTTTCTTT
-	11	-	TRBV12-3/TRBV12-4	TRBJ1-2	CASSYRAGYTF	TGTGCCAGCAGCTATCGTGCTGGCTACACCTTC
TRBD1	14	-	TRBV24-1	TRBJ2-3	CATSLDRGTDTQYF	TGTGCCACCTCCCTCGACAGGGGCACAGATACGCAGTATTTT
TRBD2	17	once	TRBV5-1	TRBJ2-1	CASSLAAGTSGINEQFF	TGCGCCAGCAGCTTGGCGGCTGGGACTAGCGGTATTAATGAGCAGTTCTTC
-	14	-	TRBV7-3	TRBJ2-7	CASSLSRVTYEQYF	TGTGCCAGCAGCTTAAGCAGGGTTACCTACGAGCAGTACTTC
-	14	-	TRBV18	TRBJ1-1	CASSLMDRNTEAFF	TGTGCCAGCTCCCTCATGGACAGAAACACTGAAGCTTTCTTT
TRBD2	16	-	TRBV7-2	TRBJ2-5	CASSLLSSGGGETQYF	TGTGCCAGCAGCTTACTGAGTAGCGGGGGTGGGGAGACCCAGTACTTC
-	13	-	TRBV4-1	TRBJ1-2	CASSSSGTYGYTF	TGCGCCAGCAGCTCATCCGGGACTTATGGCTACACCTTC
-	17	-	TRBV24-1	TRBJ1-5	CATSDPRGGRRNQPQHF	TGTGCCACCAGTGACCCGCGCGGGGGTAGACGCAATCAGCCCCAGCATTTT
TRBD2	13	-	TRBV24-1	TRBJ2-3	CATAGGATDTQYF	TGTGCCACGGCGGGGGGCGCGACAGATACGCAGTATTTT
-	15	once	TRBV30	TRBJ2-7	CAWSTGQVATYEQYF	TGTGCCTGGAGTACTGGGCAGGTCGCCACCTACGAGCAGTACTTC
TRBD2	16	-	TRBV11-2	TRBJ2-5	CASSLDYAGGEETQYF	TGTGCCAGCAGCTTAGATTATGCGGGGGGGGAAGAGACCCAGTACTTC
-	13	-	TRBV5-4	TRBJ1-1	CASSVTTGNRAFF	TGTGCCAGCAGCGTCACAACAGGGAATAGGGCTTTCTTT
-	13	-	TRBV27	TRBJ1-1	CASSLRVGTEAFF	TGTGCCAGCAGTCTCAGGGTCGGCACTGAAGCTTTCTTT
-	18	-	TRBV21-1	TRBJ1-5	CASSKGPDRAGRTQPQHF	TGTGCCAGCAGCAAAGGGCCCGACAGGGCCGGGAGAACTCAGCCCCAGCATTTT
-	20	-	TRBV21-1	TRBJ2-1	CASIPPGLAGGPPPPNEQFF	TGTGCCAGTATACCTCCGGGACTAGCGGGGGGGCCTCCCCCCCCCAATGAGCAGTTCTTC
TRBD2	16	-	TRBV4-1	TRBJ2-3	CASSQLAGYGADTQYF	TGCGCCAGCAGCCAATTAGCGGGGTACGGCGCAGATACGCAGTATTTT
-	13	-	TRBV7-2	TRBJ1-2	CASSLGAGYGYTF	TGTGCCAGCAGCTTAGGGGCGGGCTATGGCTACACCTTC
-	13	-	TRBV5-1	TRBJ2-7	CASSFFLSDEQYF	TGCGCCAGCAGCTTCTTCTTGTCTGACGAGCAGTACTTC
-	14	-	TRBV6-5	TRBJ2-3	CASSLRQNTDTQYF	TGTGCCAGCAGCCTAAGACAGAACACAGATACGCAGTATTTT
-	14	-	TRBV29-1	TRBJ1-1	CSVGPGTRNTEAFF	TGCAGCGTTGGCCCAGGTACCAGGAACACTGAAGCTTTCTTT
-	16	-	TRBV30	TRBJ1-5	CAWNRRDTRGNQPQHF	TGTGCCTGGAATCGTAGAGACACAAGAGGCAATCAGCCCCAGCATTTT
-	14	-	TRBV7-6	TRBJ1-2	CASSFGGLRNGYTF	TGTGCCAGCAGCTTCGGGGGACTGAGGAATGGCTACACCTTC
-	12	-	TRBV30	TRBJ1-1	CAWSDGNAEAFF	TGTGCCTGGAGTGACGGGAACGCTGAAGCTTTCTTT
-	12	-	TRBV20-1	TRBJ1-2	CSASKKRQGYTF	TGCAGTGCTAGTAAAAAGAGGCAGGGCTACACCTTC
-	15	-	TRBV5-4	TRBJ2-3	CASSLNRVLTDTQYF	TGTGCCAGCAGCTTGAACAGGGTGCTCACAGATACGCAGTATTTT
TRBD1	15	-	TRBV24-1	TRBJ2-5	CATSDQQGAEETQYF	TGTGCCACCAGTGACCAGCAGGGGGCCGAAGAGACCCAGTACTTC
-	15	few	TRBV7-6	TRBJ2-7	CASRSGIGARHEQYF	TGTGCCAGCCGCTCAGGGATAGGGGCCAGGCACGAGCAGTACTTC
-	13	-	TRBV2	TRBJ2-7	CASRRDTYYEQYF	TGTGCCAGCAGACGGGACACCTACTACGAGCAGTACTTC
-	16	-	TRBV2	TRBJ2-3	CASSEGGFPSTDTQYF	TGTGCCAGCAGTGAAGGAGGATTCCCTAGCACAGATACGCAGTATTTT
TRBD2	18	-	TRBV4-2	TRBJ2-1	CASSQELSGGAGRNEQFF	TGTGCCAGCAGCCAGGAACTTAGCGGGGGGGCGGGGCGGAATGAGCAGTTCTTC
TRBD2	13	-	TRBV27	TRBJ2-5	CASSFSGAETQYF	TGTGCCAGCAGTTTTAGCGGGGCGGAGACCCAGTACTTC
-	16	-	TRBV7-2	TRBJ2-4	CASSLFFVLAKNIQYF	TGTGCCAGCAGCTTATTTTTTGTCCTAGCCAAAAACATTCAGTACTTC
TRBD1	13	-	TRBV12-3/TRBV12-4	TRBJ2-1	CASSGDRHNEQFF	TGTGCCAGCAGTGGGGACAGACACAATGAGCAGTTCTTC
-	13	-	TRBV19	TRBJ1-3	CASTRGSGNTIYF	TGTGCCAGTACCAGGGGTTCCGGAAACACCATATATTTT
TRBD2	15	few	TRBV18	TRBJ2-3	CASSALSGGTDTQYF	TGTGCCAGCTCCGCCCTTAGCGGGGGGACAGATACGCAGTATTTT
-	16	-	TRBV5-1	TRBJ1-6	CASSLGHSSYNSPLHF	TGCGCCAGCAGCTTGGGCCATAGCTCCTATAATTCACCCCTCCACTTT
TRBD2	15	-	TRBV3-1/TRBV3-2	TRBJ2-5	CASSQSSGGQETQYF	TGTGCCAGCAGCCAGTCAAGCGGGGGCCAAGAGACCCAGTACTTC
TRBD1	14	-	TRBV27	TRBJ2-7	CASSLGQGWVEQYF	TGTGCCAGCAGTTTGGGACAGGGGTGGGTCGAGCAGTACTTC
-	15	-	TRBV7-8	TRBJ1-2	CASSLLGSHRYGYTF	TGTGCCAGCAGTTTATTAGGGAGTCACCGCTATGGCTACACCTTC
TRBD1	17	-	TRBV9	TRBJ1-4	CASSPSGQTLGREKLFF	TGTGCCAGCAGCCCTTCGGGACAGACGTTGGGACGCGAAAAACTGTTTTTT
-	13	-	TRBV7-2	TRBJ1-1	CASSLLRETEAFF	TGTGCCAGCAGCTTACTCCGGGAGACTGAAGCTTTCTTT